This is a list of T cell receptor beta chains from one sample in a study of blood T cells in healthy people across ages. TCRdb re-called the 5' RACE reads through MiXCR, storing one row per CDR3 protein. The sample holds approximately 800,000 distinct CDR3 sequences, 58% seen once. Sequenced input: blood. These receptors came from a man younger than 45 in good health. Both conserved end residues are part of each CDR3. The order of the fields is J gene, V gene, CDR3 protein.

TRBJ1-4 | TRBV12-3/TRBV12-4 | CASSPWDFREKLFF
TRBJ2-1 | TRBV6-5 | CASSWDRESYNEQFF
TRBJ2-3 | TRBV12-3/TRBV12-4 | CASSWTSGPDTQYF
TRBJ2-3 | TRBV7-9 | CASSSGTSWDTQYF
TRBJ2-5 | TRBV20-1 | CSARGLAGSLQQYF
TRBJ2-7 | TRBV7-2 | CASSPTGLAIDEQYF
TRBJ1-5 | TRBV24-1 | CATSQGTYSNQPQHF
TRBJ1-4 | TRBV12-3/TRBV12-4 | CASTLAINEKLFF
TRBJ1-5 | TRBV6-2/TRBV6-3 | CASSYFGTGRRSQPQHF
TRBJ2-5 | TRBV12-3/TRBV12-4 | CASSPSRTGGIRTQYF
TRBJ1-5 | TRBV6-6 | CASSPTGTGGNQPQHF
TRBJ1-2 | TRBV5-5 | CASSLDRGPGYTF
TRBJ2-5 | TRBV24-1 | CATSDPTGRFRETQYF
TRBJ2-7 | TRBV28 | CATVSGGVGYEQYF
TRBJ2-7 | TRBV20-1 | CSAWTGKGEQYF
TRBJ1-1 | TRBV6-5 | CASSYSNRGDTEAFF
TRBJ2-7 | TRBV6-2/TRBV6-3 | CASRWDRTYEQYF
TRBJ2-3 | TRBV9 | CASSPDMVLRGGTDTQYF
TRBJ2-7 | TRBV29-1 | CSVLGQDSSYEQYF
TRBJ2-7 | TRBV20-1 | CSARGPQYSYEQYF
TRBJ2-1 | TRBV4-3 | CASSRTFSGSSGNEQFF
TRBJ2-2 | TRBV12-3/TRBV12-4 | CASTRGRTGELFF
TRBJ2-1 | TRBV15 | CATTNREAEQFF
TRBJ2-1 | TRBV6-4 | CASSERSNGEQFF
TRBJ2-3 | TRBV6-1 | CASSDKDRGADTQYF
TRBJ2-3 | TRBV3-1 | CASSQDLAEYTDTQYF
TRBJ2-3 | TRBV7-2 | CASSPGSGRSAQYF
TRBJ2-7 | TRBV7-2 | CASSLSGGTGRTYEQYF
TRBJ2-5 | TRBV6-1 | CASSHRQGHRLAEETQYF
TRBJ2-1 | TRBV20-1 | CSARAGLAHNEQFF
TRBJ1-2 | TRBV29-1 | CSVAGVAVGGDYGYTF
TRBJ2-7 | TRBV20-1 | CSAPRDLTYEQYF
- | TRBV11-2 | CASSFQPRTFYNEQYF
TRBJ2-3 | TRBV13 | CASSSSRGADTQYF
TRBJ2-1 | TRBV10-3 | CAISVTRSNDEQFF
TRBJ2-3 | TRBV7-3 | CASSPYLTDTQYF
TRBJ1-2 | TRBV7-9 | CASGGGDPYGYTF
TRBJ1-2 | TRBV7-9 | CASSPTGTADYGYTF
TRBJ2-1 | TRBV4-3 | CASSQVSGQYNEQFF
TRBJ2-7 | TRBV6-6 | CASGTGEGYEQYF